The 10 T cell receptor beta chains below come from one sample, sequenced in a study of blood T cell repertoires in COVID-19. Assay: immunoSEQ multiplex PCR; the TCRdb copy retains only in-frame clones and omits some. The sample carries around 81,000 clones, 75% to 85% recorded once. Sequencing was done on a sample of peripheral blood. These receptors were taken from an elderly man with acute or convalescent COVID-19.

With regard to this clone: No DNA is shown, since the ends of the CDR3 on it are uncertain; the CDR3 is the one TCRdb lists. V and J are TRBV27 and TRBJ1-5; the table's D call of TRBD1 was not tested on the DNA. The CDR3 length is 17 residues, termini included. Germline V CDR1 and CDR2: MNHEY, SMNVEV (reference sequence). CDR3 protein: CASSPSGRDRGNQPQHF.

This clone was seen once. The rearrangement links TRBV7-2 to TRBJ2-5, with D perhaps TRBD2 (5 bases). The germline V gene has CDR1 SGHTA and CDR2 FQGNSA. The CDR3 length is 14 residues. V was cut by 1 base and J by 5 bases, with 11 bases left in between. In nucleotides, the CDR3 is TGTGCCAGCAGCTTAGATTACCCGGGGGAGACCCAGTACTTC. Translated, it gives CASSLDYPGETQYF.

The genes are TRBV18 and TRBJ2-1; 13 nucleotides match TRBD2. Germline V CDR1 and CDR2: KGHSH, LQKENI. CDR3 size: 16 residues. J gave up 9 bases and V 3 bases, and 8 bases lay outside the gene matches. The CDR3 sequence is CASSPTSGGEVIEQFF. The CDR3 DNA is TGTGCCAGCTCACCCACTAGCGGGGGGGAAGTAATTGAGCAGTTCTTC.

The CDR3 nucleotides read TGTGCCAGCAGCGCCCGGACTGAAGCTTTCTTT. It specifies CASSARTEAFF. The rearrangement links TRBV7-2 to TRBJ1-1; the D is unclear. The V end was cut by 5 bases, the J end by 5 bases, with 6 bases between. This CDR3 has 11 residues. CDR1 is SGHTA, CDR2 FQGNSA, per germline.

V usage is TRBV5-1 and J usage is TRBJ2-3, with 12 bases lining up with TRBD2. With 9 bases clipped from V and 2 bases from J, the junction kept 4 bases outside the gene matches. The V gene's germline CDR1 is SGHRS and CDR2 YFSETQ. The CDR3 has 14 residues. CDR3 bases: TGCGCCACCCGACTAGCGGGGGACACAGATACGCAGTATTTT. Its protein product is CATRLAGDTDTQYF.

The CDR3 bases are TGTGCCAGCAGCGTAGATCCCCAGGGGAACACTGAAGCTTTCTTT. Translating gives CASSVDPQGNTEAFF. This sequence joins TRBV9 and TRBJ1-1, with D possibly being TRBD1 (5 bases). The V gene's germline CDR1 is SGDLS and CDR2 YYNGEE. This CDR3 region has 15 residues. The germline V and J ends were trimmed by 0 bases and 1 base, with 10 bases remaining between them.

A single count supports this clone. The chain is built from TRBV5-1 and TRBJ1-1; weak D call: TRBD1 (6 bases). The CDR3 sequence is 15 residues long. Trimming stripped 3 bases from V and 4 bases from J, with 16 bases between. CDR1 is SGHRS and CDR2 is YFSETQ in the germline V gene. CDR3 sequence (DNA): TGCGCCAGCAGCTGGCGTGGGGGCGGAAGCACTGAAGCTTTCTTT. It translates to CASSWRGGGSTEAFF.

The chain employs TRBV7-9 and TRBJ2-3, with 8 bases lining up with TRBD1. With 1 base clipped from V and 5 bases from J, the junction kept 5 bases outside the gene matches. The length of the CDR3 is 15 residues. The germline V gene encodes CDR1 SEHNR and CDR2 FQNEAQ (reference sequence). CDR3 coding DNA: TGTGCCAGCAGCTTAGGTACAGGGGGAATAGATACGCAGTATTTT. Translated: CASSLGTGGIDTQYF.

This chain links TRBV12-2 with TRBJ2-2; TRBD2 reflects the table's D call only, with no check against the DNA. TRBV12-2 is annotated as a pseudogene. The CDR3 extends over 18 amino acids. CDR3 sequence: CASRLALSAAGCTGELFF. CDR3 DNA sequence: TGTGCAAGTCGCTTAGCCCTCAGTGCAGCGGGTTGCACCGGGGAGCTGTTTTTT.

This clone occurred a few times. The chain combines TRBV28 with TRBJ1-5; D gene uncertain. CDR3 length: 14 amino acids. V lost 7 bases, J lost 1 base, and 11 bases lay in between. Germline assignment: CDR1 MDHEN and CDR2 SYDVKM. The CDR3 reads CASNRVRSNQPQHF. CDR3 in DNA: TGTGCCAGCAATCGGGTCCGAAGCAATCAGCCCCAGCATTTT.